This T cell receptor (beta chain) stems from a study of shared clonotypes between healthy human individuals. Study as a whole: Each donor's CD4 naive and CD4 memory cells filled three plates apiece, CD8 naive two, and CD8 memory one. Notes on the study in general: Naive CD4 clonotypes overlapped across a handful of donors at about 5%. Clonotype sharing among donors likely depends on sequencing depth. Limited genetic and exposure-history diversity came from having few donors.

Only in-frame clones appear in the TCRdb table, and some are missing; sequencing was by immunoSEQ multiplex PCR. The sample carries 1.5 million to 2.5 million clones, over 85% recorded once. The naive CD8 population came from CD45RO-negative cells selected for CCR7, without terminally differentiated effector memory CD45RA+ cells. The germline gives CDR1 SGHNT, CDR2 YYREEE (reference sequence). Trimming at V came to 4 bases and at J to 0 bases, leaving 7 bases not matched to a gene. The CDR3 is 16 residues long. This clone was counted only a few times. The antigen remains undetermined. Input material: naive CD8+ T cells sorted from blood. The TCR was taken from a man aged 18 to 29 in good health. V and J are TRBV5-4 and TRBJ2-4; 7 nucleotides line up with TRBD1. The CDR3 protein is CASSESTGIAKNIQYF. CDR3 sequence (DNA): TGTGCCAGCAGCGAATCGACAGGGATAGCCAAAAACATTCAGTACTTC.